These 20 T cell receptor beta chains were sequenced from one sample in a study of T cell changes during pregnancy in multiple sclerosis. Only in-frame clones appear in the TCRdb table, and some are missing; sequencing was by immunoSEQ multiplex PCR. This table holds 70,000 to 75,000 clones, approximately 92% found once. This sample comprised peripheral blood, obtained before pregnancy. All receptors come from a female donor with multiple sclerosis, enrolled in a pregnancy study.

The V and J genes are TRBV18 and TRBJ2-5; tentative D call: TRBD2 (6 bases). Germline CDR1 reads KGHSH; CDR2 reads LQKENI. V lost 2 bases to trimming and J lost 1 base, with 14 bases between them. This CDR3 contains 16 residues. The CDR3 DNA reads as TGTGCCAGCTCACCAACGTGGCGGGACCGCCAAGAGACCCAGTACTTC. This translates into CASSPTWRDRQETQYF.

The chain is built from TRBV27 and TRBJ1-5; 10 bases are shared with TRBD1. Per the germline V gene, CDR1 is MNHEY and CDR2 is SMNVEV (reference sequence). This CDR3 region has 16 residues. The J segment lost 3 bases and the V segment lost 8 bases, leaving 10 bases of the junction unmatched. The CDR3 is CASARQGAQNNQPQHF. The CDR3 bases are TGTGCCAGCGCCAGACAGGGGGCGCAGAACAATCAGCCCCAGCATTTT.

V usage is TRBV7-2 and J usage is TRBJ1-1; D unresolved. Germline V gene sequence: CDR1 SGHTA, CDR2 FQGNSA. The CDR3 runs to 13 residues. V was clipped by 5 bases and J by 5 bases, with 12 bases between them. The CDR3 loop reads CASSTYDRTEAFF. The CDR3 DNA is TGTGCCAGCAGCACGTACGATCGGACTGAAGCTTTCTTT.

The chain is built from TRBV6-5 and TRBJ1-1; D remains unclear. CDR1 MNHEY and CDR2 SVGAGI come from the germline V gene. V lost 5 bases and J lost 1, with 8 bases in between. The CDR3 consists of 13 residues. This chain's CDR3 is CASSPGANTEAFF. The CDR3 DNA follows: TGTGCCAGCAGTCCCGGAGCGAACACTGAAGCTTTCTTT.

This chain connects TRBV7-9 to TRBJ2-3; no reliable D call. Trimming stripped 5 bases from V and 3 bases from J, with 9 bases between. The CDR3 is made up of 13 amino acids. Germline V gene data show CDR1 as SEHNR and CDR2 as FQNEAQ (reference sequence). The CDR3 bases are TGTGCCAGCAGCCCCGAAGCAACAGATACGCAGTATTTT. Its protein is CASSPEATDTQYF.

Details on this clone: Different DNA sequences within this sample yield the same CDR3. CDR3 region: CASSLGLAQETQYF. As DNA, the CDR3 is TGTGCCAGCAGCCTCGGACTAGCGCAAGAGACCCAGTACTTC. The V and J genes are TRBV5-4 and TRBJ2-5, with TRBD2 identical over 9 bases. V was clipped by 4 bases and J by 2 bases; unmatched bases: 3. The CDR3 extends over 14 amino acids. Germline V gene data show CDR1 as SGHNT and CDR2 as YYREEE (reference sequence).

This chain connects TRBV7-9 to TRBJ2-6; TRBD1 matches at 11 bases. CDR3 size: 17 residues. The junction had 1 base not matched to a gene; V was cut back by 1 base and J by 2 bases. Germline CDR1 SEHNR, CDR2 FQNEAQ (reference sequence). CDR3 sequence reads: CASSLGTGGAGANVLTF. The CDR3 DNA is TGTGCCAGCAGCTTAGGGACAGGGGGCGCTGGGGCCAACGTCCTGACTTTC.

CDR3 sequence (DNA): TGTGCCAGCAGCTTATTGGTCTTAGCGGGAGAACCCCCCGAGCAGTACTTC. Residues: CASSLLVLAGEPPEQYF. The chain has TRBV5-4 and TRBJ2-7; TRBD2 agrees at 9 bases. CDR1 and CDR2 from the germline V gene are SGHNT and YYREEE (reference sequence). The length of the CDR3 is 17 residues. V was pared by 2 bases and J by 6 bases, with 15 bases of the junction left unmatched.

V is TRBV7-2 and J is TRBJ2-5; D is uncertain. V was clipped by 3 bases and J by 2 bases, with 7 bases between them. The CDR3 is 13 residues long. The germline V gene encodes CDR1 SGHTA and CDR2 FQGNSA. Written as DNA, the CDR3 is TGTGCCAGCAGCTTGGCTAGACAAGAGACCCAGTACTTC. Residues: CASSLARQETQYF.

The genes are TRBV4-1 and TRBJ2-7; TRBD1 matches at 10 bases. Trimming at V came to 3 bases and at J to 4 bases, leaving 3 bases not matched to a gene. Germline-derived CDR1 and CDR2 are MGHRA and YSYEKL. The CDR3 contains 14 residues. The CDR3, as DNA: TGCGCCAGCAGCCAGGGACAGGGGACTTACGAGCAGTACTTC. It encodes CASSQGQGTYEQYF.

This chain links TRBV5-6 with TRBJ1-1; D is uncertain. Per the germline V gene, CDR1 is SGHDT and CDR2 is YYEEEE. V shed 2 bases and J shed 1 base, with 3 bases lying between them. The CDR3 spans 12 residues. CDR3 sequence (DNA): TGTGCCAGCAGCTTTCAGAACACTGAAGCTTTCTTT. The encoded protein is CASSFQNTEAFF.

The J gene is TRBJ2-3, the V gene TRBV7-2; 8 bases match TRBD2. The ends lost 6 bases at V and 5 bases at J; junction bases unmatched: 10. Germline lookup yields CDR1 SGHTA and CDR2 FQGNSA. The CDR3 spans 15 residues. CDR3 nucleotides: TGTGCCAGCAGTAGGGGTGGGGCGGGGGGAGATACGCAGTATTTT. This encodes CASSRGGAGGDTQYF.

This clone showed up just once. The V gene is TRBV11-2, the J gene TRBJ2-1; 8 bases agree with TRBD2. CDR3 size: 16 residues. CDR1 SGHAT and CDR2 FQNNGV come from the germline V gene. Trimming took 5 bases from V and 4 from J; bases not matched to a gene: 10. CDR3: CASSGAGSGSYNEQFF. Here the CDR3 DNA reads TGTGCCAGCAGCGGAGCGGGAAGCGGGAGTTACAATGAGCAGTTCTTC.

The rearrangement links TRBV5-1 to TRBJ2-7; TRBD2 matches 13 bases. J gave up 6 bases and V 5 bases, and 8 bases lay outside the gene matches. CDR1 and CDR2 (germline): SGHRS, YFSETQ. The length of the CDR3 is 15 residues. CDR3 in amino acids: CASRLGTSGKVEQYF. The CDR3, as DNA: TGCGCCAGCAGACTTGGGACTAGCGGGAAAGTCGAGCAGTACTTC. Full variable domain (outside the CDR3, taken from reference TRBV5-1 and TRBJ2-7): KAGVTQTPRYLIKTRGQQVTLSCSPISGHRSVSWYQQTPGQGLQFLFEYFSETQRNKGNFPGRFSGRQFSNSRSEMNVSTLELGDSALYLCASRLGTSGKVEQYFGPGTRLTVT.

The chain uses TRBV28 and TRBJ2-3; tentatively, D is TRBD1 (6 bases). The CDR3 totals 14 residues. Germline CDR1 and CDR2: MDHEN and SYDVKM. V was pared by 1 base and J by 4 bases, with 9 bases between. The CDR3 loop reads CASSLSRGADTQYF. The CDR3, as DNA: TGTGCCAGCAGTTTATCCAGGGGTGCAGATACGCAGTATTTT.

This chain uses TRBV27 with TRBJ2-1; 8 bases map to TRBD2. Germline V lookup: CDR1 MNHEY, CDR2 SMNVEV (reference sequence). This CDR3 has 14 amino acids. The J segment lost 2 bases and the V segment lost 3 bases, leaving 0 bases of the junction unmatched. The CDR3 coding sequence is TGTGCCAGCAGTTTCGGGAGGGCCTACAATGAGCAGTTCTTC. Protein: CASSFGRAYNEQFF.

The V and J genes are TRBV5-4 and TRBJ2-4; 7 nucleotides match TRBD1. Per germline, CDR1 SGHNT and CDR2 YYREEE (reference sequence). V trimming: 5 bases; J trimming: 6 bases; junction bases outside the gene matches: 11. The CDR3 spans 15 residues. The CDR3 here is CASSHADGTANIQYF. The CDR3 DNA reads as TGTGCCAGCAGTCATGCGGACGGGACAGCAAACATTCAGTACTTC.

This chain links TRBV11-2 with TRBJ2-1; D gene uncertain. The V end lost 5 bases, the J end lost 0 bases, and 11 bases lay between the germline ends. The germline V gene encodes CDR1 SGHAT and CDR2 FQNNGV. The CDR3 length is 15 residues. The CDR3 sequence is CASSPPGSSYNEQFF. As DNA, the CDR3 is TGTGCCAGCAGCCCACCAGGATCCTCCTACAATGAGCAGTTCTTC.

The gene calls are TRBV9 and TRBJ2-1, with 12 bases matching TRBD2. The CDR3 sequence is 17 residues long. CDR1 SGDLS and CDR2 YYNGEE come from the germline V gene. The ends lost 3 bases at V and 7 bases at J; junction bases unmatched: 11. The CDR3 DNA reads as TGTGCCAGCAGCGCCAATTCCGGGACTAGCGGGTATAATGAGCAGTTCTTC. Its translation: CASSANSGTSGYNEQFF.

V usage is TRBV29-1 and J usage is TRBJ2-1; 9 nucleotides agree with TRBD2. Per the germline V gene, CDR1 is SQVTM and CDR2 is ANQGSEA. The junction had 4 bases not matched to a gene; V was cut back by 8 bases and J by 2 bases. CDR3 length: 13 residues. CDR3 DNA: TGCAGCCATGCTAGCGGGGCCTACAATGAGCAGTTCTTC. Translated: CSHASGAYNEQFF.